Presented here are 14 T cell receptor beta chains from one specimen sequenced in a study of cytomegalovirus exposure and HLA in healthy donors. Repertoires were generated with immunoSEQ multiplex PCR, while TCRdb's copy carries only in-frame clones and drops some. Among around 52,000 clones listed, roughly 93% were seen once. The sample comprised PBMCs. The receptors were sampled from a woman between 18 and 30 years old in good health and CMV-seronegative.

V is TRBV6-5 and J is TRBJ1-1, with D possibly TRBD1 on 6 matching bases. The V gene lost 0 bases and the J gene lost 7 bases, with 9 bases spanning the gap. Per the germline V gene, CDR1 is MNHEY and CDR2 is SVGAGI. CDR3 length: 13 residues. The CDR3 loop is CASSYSTQGEAFF. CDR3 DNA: TGTGCCAGCAGTTACTCCACACAGGGTGAAGCTTTCTTT.

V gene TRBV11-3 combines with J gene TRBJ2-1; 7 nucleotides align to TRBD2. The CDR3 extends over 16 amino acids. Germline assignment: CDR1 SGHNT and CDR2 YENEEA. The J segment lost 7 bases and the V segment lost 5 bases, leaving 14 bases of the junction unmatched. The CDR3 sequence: CASSRSLAGARNEQFF. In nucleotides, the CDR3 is TGTGCCAGCAGCCGAAGTCTGGCGGGAGCCCGGAATGAGCAGTTCTTC.

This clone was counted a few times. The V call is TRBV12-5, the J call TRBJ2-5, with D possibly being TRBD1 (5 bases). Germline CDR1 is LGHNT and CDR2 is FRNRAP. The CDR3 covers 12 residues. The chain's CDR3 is CARRGTPETQYF. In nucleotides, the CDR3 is TGTGCCAGAAGGGGCACCCCAGAGACCCAGTACTTC.

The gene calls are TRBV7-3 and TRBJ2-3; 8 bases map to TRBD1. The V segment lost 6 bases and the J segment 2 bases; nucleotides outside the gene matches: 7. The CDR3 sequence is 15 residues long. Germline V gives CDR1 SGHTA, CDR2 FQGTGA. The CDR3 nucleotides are TGTGCCAGCAGGGCGGACAGGGACTTCACAGATACGCAGTATTTT. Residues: CASRADRDFTDTQYF.

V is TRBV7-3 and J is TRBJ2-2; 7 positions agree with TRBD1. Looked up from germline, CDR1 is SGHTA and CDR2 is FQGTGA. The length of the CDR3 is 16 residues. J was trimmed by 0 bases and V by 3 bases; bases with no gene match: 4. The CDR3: CASSFPGTANTGELFF. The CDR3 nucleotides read TGTGCCAGCAGCTTCCCCGGGACAGCGAACACCGGGGAGCTGTTTTTT.

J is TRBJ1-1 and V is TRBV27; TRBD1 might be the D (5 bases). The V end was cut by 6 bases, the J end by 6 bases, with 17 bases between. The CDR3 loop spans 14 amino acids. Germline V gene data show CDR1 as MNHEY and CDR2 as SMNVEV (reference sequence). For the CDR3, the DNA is TGTGCCAGCAGCGTGGCGGGGGACGGGGCTGAAGCTTTCTTT. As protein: CASSVAGDGAEAFF.

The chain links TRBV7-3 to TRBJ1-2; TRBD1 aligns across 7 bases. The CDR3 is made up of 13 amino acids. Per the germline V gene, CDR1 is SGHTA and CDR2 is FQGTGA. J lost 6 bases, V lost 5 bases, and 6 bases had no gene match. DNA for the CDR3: TGTGCCAGCAGCGTCTCAGGGACAGATGGCTACACCTTC. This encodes CASSVSGTDGYTF.

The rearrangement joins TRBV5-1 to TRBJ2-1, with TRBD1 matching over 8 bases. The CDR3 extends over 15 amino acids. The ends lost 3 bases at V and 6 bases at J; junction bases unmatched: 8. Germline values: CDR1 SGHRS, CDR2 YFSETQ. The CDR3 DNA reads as TGCGCCAGCAGCTCGACAGGGGTTGTTGCCAATGAGCAGTTCTTC. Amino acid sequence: CASSSTGVVANEQFF.

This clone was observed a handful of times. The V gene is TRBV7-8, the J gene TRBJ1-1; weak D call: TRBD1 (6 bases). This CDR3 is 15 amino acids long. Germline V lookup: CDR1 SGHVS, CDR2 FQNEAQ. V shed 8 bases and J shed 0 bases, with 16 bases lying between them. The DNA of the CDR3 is TGTGCCAGCCACCGCCGGGGACACATGAACACTGAAGCTTTCTTT. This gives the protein CASHRRGHMNTEAFF.

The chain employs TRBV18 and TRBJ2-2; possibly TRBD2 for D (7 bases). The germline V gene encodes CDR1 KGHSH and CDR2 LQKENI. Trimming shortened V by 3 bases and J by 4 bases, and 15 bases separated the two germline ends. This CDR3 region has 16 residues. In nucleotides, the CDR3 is TGTGCCAGCTCACCCCTTGAGGGAGGGGGCACCGGGGAGCTGTTTTTT. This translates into CASSPLEGGGTGELFF. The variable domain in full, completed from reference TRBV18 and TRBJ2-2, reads NAGVMQNPRHLVRRRGQEARLRCSPMKGHSHVYWYRQLPEEGLKFMVYLQKENIIDESGMPKERFSAEFPKEGPSILRIQQVVRGDSAAYFCASSPLEGGGTGELFFGEGSRLTVL.

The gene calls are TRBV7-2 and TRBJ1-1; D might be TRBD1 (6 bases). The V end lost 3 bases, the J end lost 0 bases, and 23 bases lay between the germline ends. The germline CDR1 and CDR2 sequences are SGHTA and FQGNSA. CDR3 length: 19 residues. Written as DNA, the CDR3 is TGTGCCAGCAGCTTTTTAGGCCTTACAGGGTCCACTTTGAACACTGAAGCTTTCTTT. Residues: CASSFLGLTGSTLNTEAFF.

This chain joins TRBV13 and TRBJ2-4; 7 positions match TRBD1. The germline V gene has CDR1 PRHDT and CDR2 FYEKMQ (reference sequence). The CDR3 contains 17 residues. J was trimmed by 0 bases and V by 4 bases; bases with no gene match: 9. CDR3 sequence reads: CASSSSGTAIAKNIQYF. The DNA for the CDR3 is TGTGCCAGCAGCTCGTCAGGGACAGCTATAGCCAAAAACATTCAGTACTTC.

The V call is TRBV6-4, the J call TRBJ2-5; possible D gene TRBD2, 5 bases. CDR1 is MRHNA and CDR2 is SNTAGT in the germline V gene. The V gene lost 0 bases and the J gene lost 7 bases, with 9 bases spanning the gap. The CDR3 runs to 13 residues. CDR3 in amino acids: CASSDSNGGTQYF. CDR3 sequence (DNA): TGTGCCAGCAGTGACTCGAACGGAGGGACCCAGTACTTC.

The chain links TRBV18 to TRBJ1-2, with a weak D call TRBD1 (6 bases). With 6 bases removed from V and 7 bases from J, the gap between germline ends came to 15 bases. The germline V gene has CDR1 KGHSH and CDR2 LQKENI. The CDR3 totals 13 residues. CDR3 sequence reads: CASSSGGIAGYTF. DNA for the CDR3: TGTGCCAGCTCGTCGGGGGGCATTGCTGGCTACACCTTC.